A single sample is the source of the 6 T cell receptor beta chains below, sequenced in a study of Ad26.COV2.S vaccination and SARS-CoV-2 variants. Generated by immunoSEQ multiplex PCR, the TCRdb table keeps only in-frame clones and is missing some. This sample yields roughly 300,000 clones, of which about 88% are seen a single time; around 6.6% belongs to the top ten. Treatment described: some 20 received Ad26.COV2.S at low or high dose, single or two shots; several received placebo; per-sample allocation not given. Sample collection was performed on day 63 after the first vaccine or placebo injection. This material consisted of peripheral blood, taken in a trial of Ad26.COV2.S vaccine versus placebo. The receptors come from a person aged 18-65 years who received the Ad26.COV2.S COVID-19 vaccine or a placebo.

The chain carries TRBV3-1 (or the pseudogene TRBV3-2) and TRBJ1-6; the D is unclear. Germline V gene data show CDR1 as LGHDT and CDR2 as YNNKEL (reference sequence). V shed 4 bases and J shed 5 bases, with 9 bases lying between them. The CDR3 spans 14 residues. CDR3 DNA sequence: TGTGCCAGCAGCCCGCTAGTCGATAATTCACCCCTCCACTTT. Protein product: CASSPLVDNSPLHF.

This clone was counted once. The J gene is TRBJ1-1, the V gene TRBV11-3, with D hard to call. The CDR3 length is 13 residues. CDR1 and CDR2 from the germline V gene are SGHNT and YENEEA. V gave up 2 bases and J gave up 2 bases, with 6 bases separating them. The CDR3 spells CASSLQVNTEAFF. The CDR3 nucleotides are TGTGCCAGCAGCTTACAGGTCAACACTGAAGCTTTCTTT.

The V and J genes are TRBV7-2 and TRBJ2-7; no reliable D call. Trimming took off 5 bases at V and 3 bases at J, with 17 bases between the two ends. From germline, CDR1 is SGHTA and CDR2 FQGNSA. The CDR3 spans 15 residues. This CDR3 reads CASSQQAGKGYEQYF. In nucleotides, the CDR3 is TGTGCCAGCAGCCAGCAGGCAGGCAAGGGCTACGAGCAGTACTTC.

V is TRBV28 and J is TRBJ2-4; D not certain. V lost 3 bases and J 6 bases, leaving 15 bases between the germline ends. CDR1 MDHEN and CDR2 SYDVKM come from the germline V gene. The CDR3 consists of 15 residues. The CDR3, as DNA: TGTGCCAGCAGTTTTTTTTCGACCGGTTCAAACATTCAGTACTTC. This translates into CASSFFSTGSNIQYF. Combining the CDR3 with reference TRBV28 and TRBJ2-4 gives the whole variable domain DVKVTQSSRYLVKRTGEKVFLECVQDMDHENMFWYRQDPGLGLRLIYFSYDVKMKEKGDIPEGYSVSREKKERFSLILESASTNQTSMYLCASSFFSTGSNIQYFGAGTRLSVL.

The J gene is TRBJ1-2, the V gene TRBV6-5; D not resolved. The CDR3 length is 13 residues. V was trimmed by 5 bases and J by 5 bases, leaving 12 bases between them. CDR1 is MNHEY and CDR2 is SVGAGI in the germline V gene. DNA for the CDR3: TGTGCCAGCAGTCAGACGGCCTTGTATGGCTACACCTTC. Residues: CASSQTALYGYTF.

The gene calls are TRBV27 and TRBJ1-1; weak D call: TRBD1 (5 bases). This CDR3 has 13 amino acids. In germline, CDR1 is MNHEY, CDR2 SMNVEV (reference sequence). V was pared by 8 bases and J by 10 bases, with 20 bases between. The CDR3 coding sequence is TGTGCCAGCCGGGGGGTCATGCCAGGAGGAGCTTTCTTT. Translation: CASRGVMPGGAFF.